The next 15 T cell receptor beta chains were all read from a single sample in a study of T cell changes during pregnancy in multiple sclerosis. The assay was immunoSEQ multiplex PCR, and TCRdb's table has in-frame clones only and misses some. Here the sample spans 85,000 to 90,000 clones, 85% to 95% being singletons. Specimen: peripheral blood, collected after pregnancy. The receptors originated from a female donor in good health, enrolled as a control in a pregnancy study.

V usage is TRBV4-1 and J usage is TRBJ2-7; TRBD1 agrees at 7 bases. The trim removed 0 bases at V and 3 bases at J, leaving 5 bases unmatched. The germline V gene encodes CDR1 MGHRA and CDR2 YSYEKL. CDR3 size: 15 residues. DNA for the CDR3: TGCGCCAGCAGCCAAGATCGGGACAGTTTCTACGAGCAGTACTTC. It is translated as CASSQDRDSFYEQYF.

V and J are TRBV27 and TRBJ2-1, with 7 positions matching TRBD1. The CDR3 sequence is 13 residues long. CDR1 is MNHEY, CDR2 SMNVEV, per germline (reference sequence). The V and J ends lost 5 bases and 9 bases, in that order; junction bases with no gene match: 7. The CDR3: CASSKYRGTEQFF. Written as DNA, the CDR3 is TGTGCCAGCAGTAAATACAGGGGCACTGAGCAGTTCTTC.

The chain recombines TRBV29-1 with TRBJ2-1, with 9 bases aligning to TRBD2. After removal of 5 bases from V and 2 bases from J, the junction contained 7 bases not matched to a gene. CDR3 length equals 15 residues. Germline-derived CDR1 and CDR2 are SQVTM and ANQGSEA. This CDR3 is CSVLGLASTYNEQFF. CDR3 DNA: TGCAGCGTTCTGGGACTAGCATCCACCTACAATGAGCAGTTCTTC.

The rearrangement uses TRBV7-8 and TRBJ1-1, with D possibly being TRBD1 (6 bases). The V gene lost 5 bases and the J gene lost 0 bases, with 16 bases spanning the gap. Germline V gene sequence: CDR1 SGHVS, CDR2 FQNEAQ. CDR3 length: 16 amino acids. CDR3 coding DNA: TGTGCCAGCAGCATCCGGGACAAAACTCTGAACACTGAAGCTTTCTTT. This gives the protein CASSIRDKTLNTEAFF.

The chain joins TRBV11-2 to TRBJ2-5, with D perhaps matching TRBD1 (6 bases). V lost 0 bases, J lost 4 bases, and 12 bases lay in between. The germline V gene has CDR1 SGHAT and CDR2 FQNNGV. The CDR3 runs 15 residues. This CDR3 reads CASSLEAGQLETQYF. Here the CDR3 DNA reads TGTGCCAGCAGCTTAGAGGCAGGACAGCTAGAGACCCAGTACTTC.

The chain uses TRBV5-4 and TRBJ1-4; TRBD1 matches 8 bases. V shed 1 base, J shed 5 bases, and the junction held 1 base outside the gene matches. The CDR3 is 14 amino acids. Germline V gene lookup returns CDR1 SGHNT and CDR2 YYREEE (reference sequence). The CDR3 bases are TGTGCCAGCAGCTTGACAGGGGGGAATGAAAAACTGTTTTTT. Its translation is CASSLTGGNEKLFF.

The rearrangement links TRBV2 to TRBJ2-3; D is perhaps TRBD2 (5 bases). Trimming pared 4 bases from V and 2 bases from J, leaving 16 bases between. The CDR3 length is 16 residues. CDR1 and CDR2 (germline): SNHLY, FYNNEI. CDR3: CASSGGPVGSTDTQYF. In DNA form, the CDR3 reads TGTGCCAGCAGTGGAGGGCCCGTGGGATCCACAGATACGCAGTATTTT.

The chain recombines TRBV7-2 with TRBJ1-3; D unclear. The CDR3 is 15 residues long. CDR1 is SGHTA and CDR2 is FQGNSA in the germline V gene. Trimming pared 3 bases from V and 1 base from J, leaving 10 bases between. For the CDR3, the DNA is TGTGCCAGCAGCTTCAAGGGAGTTTCTGGAAACACCATATATTTT. Its translation: CASSFKGVSGNTIYF. Drawing the rest from reference TRBV7-2 and TRBJ1-3, the complete variable domain is GAGVSQSPSNKVTEKGKDVELRCDPISGHTALYWYRQSLGQGLEFLIYFQGNSAPDKSGLPSDRFSAERTGGSVSTLTIQRTQQEDSAVYLCASSFKGVSGNTIYFGEGSWLTVV.

The chain is built from TRBV4-1 and TRBJ2-7, with 8 nucleotides matching TRBD1. V shed 3 bases, J shed 2 bases, and the junction held 6 bases outside the gene matches. Germline assignment: CDR1 MGHRA and CDR2 YSYEKL. The CDR3 is made up of 15 amino acids. DNA of the CDR3: TGCGCCAGCAGCCATAGCCAGACAGGGGCCTACGAGCAGTACTTC. As protein: CASSHSQTGAYEQYF.

The chain links TRBV13 to TRBJ2-1; 8 bases align to TRBD1. From germline, CDR1 is PRHDT and CDR2 FYEKMQ (reference sequence). V shed 5 bases and J 2 bases; nucleotides not matched to a gene: 2. The CDR3 loop spans 14 amino acids. CDR3: CASSLDRAYNEQFF. In nucleotides, the CDR3 is TGTGCCAGCAGCCTGGACAGGGCCTACAATGAGCAGTTCTTC.

The chain couples TRBV2 to TRBJ2-4; a weak D match, TRBD1 (6 bases). Germline V CDR1 and CDR2: SNHLY, FYNNEI. Trimming took 2 bases from V and 9 from J, leaving 14 bases between them. CDR3 length: 14 residues. CDR3 DNA sequence: TGTGCCAGCAGTGAAACAGGGAGCGGAGGCATTCAGTACTTC. This encodes CASSETGSGGIQYF.

The gene calls are TRBV19 and TRBJ2-7; the match to TRBD2 covers 10 bases. V gave up 4 bases and J gave up 4 bases; unmatched junction bases: 7. From germline, CDR1 is LNHDA and CDR2 SQIVND (reference sequence). The CDR3 consists of 15 residues. Here the CDR3 reads CASSTSGSIGYEQYF. CDR3 bases: TGTGCCAGTAGTACTAGCGGGAGTATCGGATACGAGCAGTACTTC.

The CDR3, as DNA: TGCAGCGTTGCCCGCTCCAGGGAGGGTAACTATGGCTACACCTTC. Protein: CSVARSREGNYGYTF. The V call is TRBV29-1, the J call TRBJ1-2; weak D call: TRBD1 (5 bases). V was shortened by 4 bases and J by 1 base, with 16 bases between the two germline ends. The CDR3 loop spans 15 amino acids. Per germline, CDR1 SQVTM and CDR2 ANQGSEA.

The chain carries TRBV18 and TRBJ2-7; 13 bases are shared with TRBD2. Germline assignment: CDR1 KGHSH and CDR2 LQKENI. V shed 3 bases and J 7 bases; nucleotides not matched to a gene: 9. The CDR3 totals 16 residues. This CDR3 is CASSPPTSGRVAEQYF. The CDR3 coding sequence is TGTGCCAGCTCACCTCCTACTAGCGGGAGGGTTGCGGAGCAGTACTTC.

The CDR3 sequence: CASSLGDRLTDTQYF. The CDR3 nucleotides read TGTGCCAGCAGCTTAGGGGACAGACTCACAGATACGCAGTATTTT. The gene calls are TRBV7-6 and TRBJ2-3; TRBD1 matches 7 bases. The CDR3 loop spans 15 amino acids. Germline loops: CDR1 SGHVS, CDR2 FNYEAQ. With 1 base clipped from V and 2 bases from J, the junction kept 3 bases outside the gene matches.